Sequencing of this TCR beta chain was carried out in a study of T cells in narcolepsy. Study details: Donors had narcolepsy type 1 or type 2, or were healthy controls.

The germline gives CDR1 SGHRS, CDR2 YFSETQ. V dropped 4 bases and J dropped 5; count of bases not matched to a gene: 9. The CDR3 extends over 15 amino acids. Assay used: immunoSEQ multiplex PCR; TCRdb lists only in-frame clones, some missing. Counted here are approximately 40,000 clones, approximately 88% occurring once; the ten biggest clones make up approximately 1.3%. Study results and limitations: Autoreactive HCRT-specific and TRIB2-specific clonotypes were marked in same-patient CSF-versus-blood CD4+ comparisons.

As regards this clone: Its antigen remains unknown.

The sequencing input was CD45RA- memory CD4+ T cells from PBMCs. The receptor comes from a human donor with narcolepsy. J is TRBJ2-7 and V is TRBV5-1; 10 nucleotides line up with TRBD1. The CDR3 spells CASSPGQGPLHEQYF. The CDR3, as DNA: TGCGCCAGCAGCCCGGGACAGGGGCCCCTCCACGAGCAGTACTTC.